The 7 T cell receptor beta chains presented below share a single source sample, sequenced in a study of T cell responses to AZD1222 COVID-19 vaccine. Clones were sequenced by immunoSEQ multiplex PCR, and TCRdb holds only the in-frame ones, with some missing. Of 90,000 to 100,000 clones listed, about 89% are singletons. The sample in question was peripheral blood, obtained on day 0 of AZD1222 vaccination. The receptors originated from an adult in good health.

This chain joins TRBV5-1 and TRBJ1-3, with a possible D match to TRBD1 (5 bases). From germline, CDR1 is SGHRS and CDR2 YFSETQ. The CDR3 sequence is 17 residues long. V lost 0 bases to trimming and J lost 0 bases, with 13 bases between them. The CDR3 protein is CASSLAPTESSGNTIYF. The CDR3 DNA reads as TGCGCCAGCAGCTTGGCCCCGACAGAATCCTCTGGAAACACCATATATTTT.

The rearrangement links TRBV7-9 to TRBJ2-2; perhaps TRBD2 as D (7 bases). This CDR3 is 14 amino acids long. V lost 5 bases, J lost 9 bases, and 16 bases lay in between. Germline CDR1 and CDR2: SEHNR and FQNEAQ (reference sequence). The CDR3 DNA reads as TGTGCCAGCAGCCCCGGGGGCGGGAGTCGGGAGCTGTTTTTT. Translated, it gives CASSPGGGSRELFF.

This clone was found a few times. The chain is built from TRBV18 and TRBJ2-2; unclear D gene. Germline loops: CDR1 KGHSH, CDR2 LQKENI. V lost 8 bases and J lost 4, with 8 bases in between. CDR3 length: 12 residues. The CDR3 sequence is CASPSSTGELFF. The CDR3 DNA reads as TGTGCCAGCCCCAGTTCCACCGGGGAGCTGTTTTTT.

For the CDR3, the DNA is TGCGCCAGCAGCCCGCGTCTAGCGGGAGCCAATAATGAGCAGTTCTTC. Protein sequence: CASSPRLAGANNEQFF. The chain has TRBV5-1 and TRBJ2-1; 10 bases align to TRBD2. Germline V gives CDR1 SGHRS, CDR2 YFSETQ. Trimming at V came to 4 bases and at J to 7 bases, leaving 11 bases not matched to a gene. This CDR3 region has 16 residues.

This sequence joins TRBV7-2 and TRBJ1-2; no clear D. Germline CDR1 and CDR2: SGHTA and FQGNSA. With 5 bases removed from V and 4 bases from J, the gap between germline ends came to 8 bases. This CDR3 spans 12 amino acids. Here the CDR3 DNA reads TGTGCCAGCAGCGTCCGGGCCTATGGCTACACCTTC. Its translation: CASSVRAYGYTF.

V is TRBV24-1 and J is TRBJ2-7, with 7 nucleotides matching TRBD1. There are 15 residues in the CDR3. V shed 3 bases, J shed 2 bases, and the junction held 6 bases outside the gene matches. Germline V gene lookup returns CDR1 KGHDR and CDR2 SFDVKD. In DNA, the CDR3 is TGTGCCACCAGTGATACCCGGGACAGAGCCTACGAGCAGTACTTC. It specifies CATSDTRDRAYEQYF.

This clone was seen only once. The rearrangement links TRBV7-2 to TRBJ1-2, with D possibly TRBD1 on 6 matching bases. The CDR3 has 14 residues. V dropped 1 base and J dropped 2 bases, with 8 bases sitting between them. Germline CDR1 is SGHTA and CDR2 is FQGNSA. CDR3 in amino acids: CASSLEGGNYGYTF. The CDR3 nucleotides read TGTGCCAGCAGCTTAGAGGGGGGGAACTATGGCTACACCTTC. The variable domain in full, completed from reference TRBV7-2 and TRBJ1-2, reads GAGVSQSPSNKVTEKGKDVELRCDPISGHTALYWYRQSLGQGLEFLIYFQGNSAPDKSGLPSDRFSAERTGGSVSTLTIQRTQQEDSAVYLCASSLEGGNYGYTFGSGTRLTVV.